The sequence of this T cell receptor (beta chain) was determined in a study of T cells in Graves' hyperthyroidism and ophthalmopathy. General observations from the study: The blood repertoire included most of the expanded thyroid clonotypes above 0.001.

TCR beta CDR3 regions were amplified from RNA transcripts. Using the HTBI primer set, a first-round RT-PCR was run on the TCR CDR3. TCRdb reprocessed the multiplex PCR reads via MiXCR and lists one record per CDR3 protein. Altogether fewer than 450,000 distinct CDR3 sequences are present, roughly a sixth being singletons, with the ten largest covering approximately 30%. Trimming cost V 4 bases and J 1 base, with 12 bases left between them. The CDR3 contains 15 residues. Germline lookup yields CDR1 SGHAT and CDR2 FQNNGV. This clonotype was detected many times. The antigen remains undetermined. The clonotype was recovered from a woman aged 25 to 45 with Graves' hyperthyroidism that later progressed to Graves' ophthalmopathy. V and J are TRBV11-2 and TRBJ2-3; D gene ambiguous. The sample was blood. The CDR3 DNA reads as TGTGCCAGCAGCTCTAGGCTGCAGGGCACAGATACGCAGTATTTT. This translates into CASSSRLQGTDTQYF.